Following are 32 T cell receptor beta chains from one sample sequenced in a study of post-analysis software for immune sequencing data. The study's findings and limits: The five TRBV segments detected at higher frequency in patients than in controls included TRBV5-6, TRBV5-1 and TRBV20-1.

Unique molecular identifiers tagged the TCR beta cDNA libraries. From the PCR reads, TCRdb called clonotypes with MiXCR, one entry per CDR3 protein. This sample carries hundreds of thousands of distinct CDR3 sequences, around 40% of them seen once, and the ten largest clones take over 1.5%. Their antigens remain unidentified. The sample was blood. These receptors came from a girl between 5 and 17 years old with multiple sclerosis.

There are a few counts of this clonotype. This chain joins TRBV20-1 and TRBJ2-7; 9 bases agree with TRBD1. The V segment lost 5 bases and the J segment 6 bases; nucleotides outside the gene matches: 8. The CDR3 runs to 13 residues. Looked up from germline, CDR1 is DFQATT and CDR2 is SNEGSKA (reference sequence). The CDR3 spells CSAHRQGGIEQYF. CDR3 coding DNA: TGCAGTGCTCATCGACAGGGGGGTATCGAGCAGTACTTC.

In DNA, the CDR3 is TGTGCCTGGAGTGTAGGGCACGCGAACACCGGGGAGCTGTTTTTT. It specifies CAWSVGHANTGELFF. The chain couples TRBV30 to TRBJ2-2, with unresolved D. V was trimmed by 0 bases and J by 0 bases, leaving 8 bases between them. Germline CDR1 GTSNPN, CDR2 SVGIG (reference sequence). The CDR3 is made up of 15 amino acids.

The V call is TRBV24-1, the J call TRBJ2-1; tentative D call: TRBD2 (6 bases). The CDR3 has 14 residues. CDR1 is KGHDR, CDR2 SFDVKD, per germline. The germline V and J ends were trimmed by 1 base and 10 bases, with 13 bases remaining between them. The chain's CDR3 is CATSDFGSSSEQFF. CDR3 nucleotides: TGTGCCACCAGTGATTTCGGGAGTTCCAGCGAGCAGTTCTTC.

This clonotype has only a few counts. The J gene is TRBJ2-5, the V gene TRBV20-1; D may be TRBD2 (6 bases). The CDR3 has 15 amino acids. Trimming removed 3 bases at V and 2 bases at J, with 16 bases between. Germline CDR1 is DFQATT and CDR2 is SNEGSKA (reference sequence). The DNA for the CDR3 is TGCAGTGCTAGTTTGAGGATAGGAGGGCAAGAGACCCAGTACTTC. Translating gives CSASLRIGGQETQYF.

This clonotype was detected once. CDR3 region: CSARDSGDLNEQFF. CDR3 DNA sequence: TGCAGTGCTAGAGATAGCGGAGACCTCAATGAGCAGTTCTTC. The V call is TRBV20-1, the J call TRBJ2-1; tentatively, D is TRBD2 (6 bases). Germline V gene sequence: CDR1 DFQATT, CDR2 SNEGSKA (reference sequence). V lost 0 bases and J 6 bases, leaving 12 bases between the germline ends. The CDR3 runs 14 residues.

This clonotype was seen only a few times. This rearrangement joins TRBV2 to TRBJ2-7; tentative D call: TRBD1 (5 bases). Trimming shortened V by 3 bases and J by 8 bases, and 11 bases separated the two germline ends. The CDR3 extends over 12 amino acids. Germline V gene sequence: CDR1 SNHLY, CDR2 FYNNEI. The CDR3 loop is CASSEGPEKQYF. For the CDR3, the DNA is TGTGCCAGCAGTGAGGGGCCGGAAAAGCAGTACTTC.

This clonotype has ten or more counts. The chain uses TRBV29-1 and TRBJ2-5, with TRBD2 identical over 9 bases. Trimming took 4 bases from V and 1 from J; bases not matched to a gene: 4. Germline CDR1 reads SQVTM; CDR2 reads ANQGSEA. The CDR3 consists of 14 residues. CDR3 amino acids: CSVVAGVVQETQYF. The CDR3, as DNA: TGCAGCGTTGTAGCGGGAGTGGTCCAAGAGACCCAGTACTTC.

The chain combines TRBV3-1 with TRBJ2-3; D is perhaps TRBD1 (5 bases). CDR1 and CDR2 from the germline V gene are LGHDT and YNNKEL (reference sequence). The length of the CDR3 is 15 residues. Trimming shortened V by 1 base and J by 5 bases, and 13 bases separated the two germline ends. CDR3 nucleotide sequence: TGTGCCAGCAGCCAAGGGGTAGGGGCAGGAGATACGCAGTATTTT. Its translation: CASSQGVGAGDTQYF.

V usage is TRBV7-9 and J usage is TRBJ1-2, with 10 nucleotides matching TRBD1. V lost 4 bases and J lost 8; bases outside the gene matches: 7. Germline-derived CDR1 and CDR2 are SEHNR and FQNEAQ (reference sequence). This CDR3 is built from 14 residues. The CDR3 DNA reads as TGTGCCAGCAGCTCCGGGACAGGGGTTCTAGGCTACACCTTC. Its translation is CASSSGTGVLGYTF.

This clonotype has just a few counts. The genes are TRBV5-6 and TRBJ2-4; 8 bases line up with TRBD2. Trimming removed 1 base from V and 4 bases from J; junction bases left unmatched: 1. The CDR3 contains 14 residues. Germline V lookup: CDR1 SGHDT, CDR2 YYEEEE. The CDR3 region is CASSLREGKNIQYF. Here the CDR3 DNA reads TGTGCCAGCAGCTTGCGGGAGGGAAAAAACATTCAGTACTTC. Full variable domain (rest looked up from reference TRBV5-6 and TRBJ2-4): DAGVTQSPTHLIKTRGQQVTLRCSPKSGHDTVSWYQQALGQGPQFIFQYYEEEERQRGNFPDRFSGHQFPNYSSELNVNALLLGDSALYLCASSLREGKNIQYFGAGTRLSVL.

J is TRBJ2-1 and V is TRBV4-1; 7 bases fit TRBD2. V gave up 0 bases and J gave up 4 bases; unmatched junction bases: 3. CDR3 length: 15 residues. Germline V gene data show CDR1 as MGHRA and CDR2 as YSYEKL. CDR3: CASSQDGTTYNEQFF. The CDR3 DNA reads TGCGCCAGCAGCCAAGATGGGACTACGTACAATGAGCAGTTCTTC.

In this sample, this clonotype turned up a few times. V and J are TRBV4-1 and TRBJ2-1; 9 bases map to TRBD2. From germline, CDR1 is MGHRA and CDR2 YSYEKL. The CDR3 sequence is 19 residues long. After removal of 2 bases from V and 0 bases from J, the junction contained 11 bases not matched to a gene. The CDR3 loop reads CASSQNGAGGLSSYNEQFF. The CDR3 DNA follows: TGCGCCAGCAGCCAAAACGGGGCGGGAGGGTTAAGCTCCTACAATGAGCAGTTCTTC.

The chain carries TRBV6-1 and TRBJ2-1; D is ambiguous. The CDR3 has 14 residues. From germline, CDR1 is MNHNS and CDR2 SASEGT. Trimming left V 5 bases short and J 6 bases short, with 14 bases between. Here the CDR3 DNA reads TGTGCCAGCAGTTTATTGAGGCCTTTCAATGAGCAGTTCTTC. Residues: CASSLLRPFNEQFF.

This clonotype has just a few counts. The rearrangement links TRBV30 to TRBJ2-7, with 11 bases matching TRBD1. Germline loops: CDR1 GTSNPN, CDR2 SVGIG (reference sequence). The trim removed 3 bases at V and 2 bases at J, leaving 6 bases unmatched. This CDR3 is 15 amino acids long. CDR3 DNA: TGTGCCTGGAGCTACGGGACAGGGGGGCCCTACGAGCAGTACTTC. Amino acids: CAWSYGTGGPYEQYF.

This clonotype appeared a single time. The CDR3 bases are TGTGCCAGCAGCTTAGTACCGGGACTAGCGAAATTCAGGGCCCCAGATACGCAGTATTTT. Translation gives CASSLVPGLAKFRAPDTQYF. The chain joins TRBV11-3 to TRBJ2-3; 10 positions match TRBD2. Trimming cost V 1 base and J 4 bases; bases outside gene matches: 17. There are 20 residues in the CDR3. Germline loops: CDR1 SGHNT, CDR2 YENEEA.

The chain has TRBV5-1 and TRBJ1-2, with 7 bases that match TRBD1. The CDR3 extends over 14 amino acids. Trimming at V came to 5 bases and at J to 4 bases, leaving 8 bases not matched to a gene. CDR1 is SGHRS and CDR2 is YFSETQ in the germline V gene. The CDR3 protein is CASRGTATIYGYTF. DNA of the CDR3: TGCGCCAGCAGAGGGACAGCAACCATCTATGGCTACACCTTC.

The chain has TRBV6-6 and TRBJ1-2; 7 bases are a match to TRBD1. The CDR3 is 14 amino acids. V shed 7 bases and J 4 bases; nucleotides not matched to a gene: 9. Germline-derived CDR1 and CDR2 are MNHNY and SVGAGI (reference sequence). The CDR3 DNA is TGTGCCAGCACCACACAGGGGAGTAGCTATGGCTACACCTTC. Translation gives CASTTQGSSYGYTF.

V and J are TRBV24-1 and TRBJ2-3, with 8 positions matching TRBD1. The V gene end was trimmed by 5 bases and the J gene end by 2 bases; junction bases not matched to a gene: 5. This CDR3 is 15 amino acids long. Germline lookup yields CDR1 KGHDR and CDR2 SFDVKD. The CDR3 coding sequence is TGTGCCACCAGTGCCTTGGACAGGGACACAGATACGCAGTATTTT. It translates to CATSALDRDTDTQYF.

The J gene is TRBJ2-7, the V gene TRBV7-9; 9 positions agree with TRBD1. The trim removed 0 bases at V and 2 bases at J, leaving 5 bases unmatched. The CDR3 contains 16 residues. Germline CDR1 and CDR2: SEHNR and FQNEAQ (reference sequence). CDR3 DNA sequence: TGTGCCAGCAGCTTAGCTGCCCGGGACAGGGCCTACGAGCAGTACTTC. As protein: CASSLAARDRAYEQYF.

DNA of the CDR3: TGTGCCAGCAGCCCCCGGGGTCGGGGTGAGCAGTTCTTC. Amino acid sequence: CASSPRGRGEQFF. The V and J genes are TRBV7-2 and TRBJ2-1, with D possibly matching TRBD2 (5 bases). The germline V gene has CDR1 SGHTA and CDR2 FQGNSA. V was shortened by 5 bases and J by 9 bases, with 14 bases between the two germline ends. This CDR3 spans 13 amino acids.

The V and J genes are TRBV6-6 and TRBJ2-1, with 11 bases that match TRBD2. The V gene end was trimmed by 4 bases and the J gene end by 8 bases; junction bases not matched to a gene: 16. The CDR3 consists of 18 residues. CDR1 and CDR2 (germline): MNHNY, SVGAGI (reference sequence). The CDR3 loop is CASSSDYFTSGSTHEQFF. The CDR3 region has the DNA TGTGCCAGCAGTTCCGACTATTTTACTAGCGGGAGTACCCATGAGCAGTTCTTC.

This clonotype occurred a few times. The chain couples TRBV5-1 to TRBJ2-5, with TRBD1 matching over 7 bases. Germline V CDR1 and CDR2: SGHRS, YFSETQ. CDR3 length equals 15 residues. Trimming cost V 1 base and J 1 base; bases outside gene matches: 4. The CDR3 spells CASSLRGQPQETQYF. CDR3 nucleotides: TGCGCCAGCAGCTTGAGGGGACAGCCCCAAGAGACCCAGTACTTC.

In the case of this clonotype: A much larger clone lies one base from this, so it may be a read error. The chain employs TRBV5-1 and TRBJ2-3; tentatively, D is TRBD1 or TRBD2 (7 bases each). Germline CDR1 SGHRS, CDR2 YFSETQ. The germline V and J ends were trimmed by 9 bases and 3 bases, with 23 bases remaining between them. CDR3 length: 16 amino acids. CDR3 bases: TGCGCCAACACAATACCGCAGGGGGGGAAGACAGATACGCAGTATTTT. The encoded protein is CANTIPQGGKTDTQYF.

This clonotype was counted only a few times. Compared with germline, one end of the junction differs, possibly owing to a read error. The chain recombines TRBV4-2 with TRBJ2-3, with D possibly called TRBD1 or TRBD2 (5 bases each). The germline gives CDR1 LGHNA, CDR2 YNFKEQ. This CDR3 region has 15 residues. The CDR3 region is CASSSSGTFTGTQYF. As DNA, the CDR3 is TGTGCCAGCAGCTCGAGCGGCACTTTCACAGGTACGCAGTATTTT.

This chain links TRBV4-2 with TRBJ2-7; 7 bases are a match to TRBD2. J lost 0 bases, V lost 0 bases, and 11 bases had no gene match. Germline V CDR1 and CDR2: LGHNA, YNFKEQ. This CDR3 is built from 18 residues. CDR3 bases: TGTGCCAGCAGCCAAGATCTCCTAAGTAGCGGGCTCTCCTACGAGCAGTACTTC. It translates to CASSQDLLSSGLSYEQYF.

V is TRBV7-2 and J is TRBJ2-5, with TRBD2 identical over 9 bases. This CDR3 has 17 residues. The junction had 16 bases not matched to a gene; V was cut back by 0 bases and J by 11 bases. CDR1 is SGHTA and CDR2 is FQGNSA in the germline V gene. The CDR3 region has the DNA TGTGCCAGCAGCTTAGCGCGTCCGACTAGCGGATACAATGAGCAGTACTTC. Translated: CASSLARPTSGYNEQYF. The complete variable domain, with remaining parts taken from reference TRBV7-2 and TRBJ2-5, reads GAGVSQSPSNKVTEKGKDVELRCDPISGHTALYWYRQSLGQGLEFLIYFQGNSAPDKSGLPSDRFSAERTGGSVSTLTIQRTQQEDSAVYLCASSLARPTSGYNEQYFGPGTRLLVL.

CDR3 bases: TGTGCCAGCAGTACCCGGAGACCGGGACAGAGGAGCTCTGGGGCCAACGTCCTGACTTTC. Its translation is CASSTRRPGQRSSGANVLTF. V usage is TRBV2 and J usage is TRBJ2-6; 7 nucleotides match TRBD1. The CDR3 is 20 amino acids. Trimming removed 5 bases from V and 0 bases from J; junction bases left unmatched: 16. Germline V gene lookup returns CDR1 SNHLY and CDR2 FYNNEI.

Worth noting for this clonotype: The junction does not match germline at one end; this may be a read error. V and J are TRBV3-1 and TRBJ2-2, with TRBD2 as a possible D gene (7 bases). The CDR3 loop spans 16 amino acids. CDR1 is LGHDT, CDR2 YNNKEL, per germline (reference sequence). The CDR3 DNA reads TGTGGCAGCAGCCAGGGGCCTAGCGGGAACACCGGGGAGCTGTTTTTT. It yields the protein CGSSQGPSGNTGELFF.

Many counts were recorded for this clonotype. V gene TRBV15 combines with J gene TRBJ2-3, with TRBD2 identical over 9 bases. The CDR3 length is 15 residues. CDR1 is LNHNV and CDR2 is YYDKDF in the germline V gene (reference sequence). V lost 0 bases to trimming and J lost 4 bases; unmatched junction nucleotides: 2. Here the CDR3 DNA reads TGTGCCACCAGCAGAGATGCGGGGGGGCCAGATACGCAGTATTTT. Encoded protein: CATSRDAGGPDTQYF.

This clonotype was found a few times. The rearrangement links TRBV3-1 to TRBJ2-3, with D perhaps matching TRBD1 (5 bases). The CDR3 runs 14 residues. V dropped 1 base and J dropped 3 bases, with 8 bases sitting between them. Looked up from germline, CDR1 is LGHDT and CDR2 is YNNKEL (reference sequence). CDR3 protein: CASSQGAGTDTQYF. CDR3 sequence (DNA): TGTGCCAGCAGCCAAGGGGCAGGGACAGATACGCAGTATTTT.

In its sample, this clonotype was seen many times. CDR3 in amino acids: CASSPTGDTQYF. The DNA of the CDR3 is TGTGCCAGCAGCCCCACTGGAGATACGCAGTATTTT. The chain uses TRBV12-3 or TRBV12-4 and TRBJ2-3; D remains unclear. The CDR3 spans 12 residues. V gave up 6 bases and J gave up 5 bases, with 9 bases separating them.

The chain joins TRBV5-6 to TRBJ2-5; 9 bases align to TRBD1. With the DNA end fitting TRBJ2-7 better, the J assignment may be wrong. This CDR3 is built from 16 residues. CDR1 and CDR2 from the germline V gene are SGHDT and YYEEEE. The CDR3 DNA reads TGTGCCAGCAGACGCTATCGAGGGACAGGGCGTTACGAGCAGTACTTC. Translated: CASRRYRGTGRYEQYF.